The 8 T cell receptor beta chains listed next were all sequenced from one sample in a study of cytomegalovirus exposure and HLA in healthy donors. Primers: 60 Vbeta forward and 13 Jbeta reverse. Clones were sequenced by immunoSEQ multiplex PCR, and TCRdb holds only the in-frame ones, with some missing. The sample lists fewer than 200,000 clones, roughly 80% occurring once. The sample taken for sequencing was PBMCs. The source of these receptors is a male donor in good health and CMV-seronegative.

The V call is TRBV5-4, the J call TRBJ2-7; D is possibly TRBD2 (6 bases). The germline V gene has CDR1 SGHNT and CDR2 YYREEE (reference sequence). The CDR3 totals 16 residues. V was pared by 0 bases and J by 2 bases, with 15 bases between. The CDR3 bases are TGTGCCAGCAGCTTGGTGCCGGGGGAGCGGGCCTACGAGCAGTACTTC. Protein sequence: CASSLVPGERAYEQYF. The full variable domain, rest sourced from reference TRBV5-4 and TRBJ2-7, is ETGVTQSPTHLIKTRGQQVTLRCSSQSGHNTVSWYQQALGQGPQFIFQYYREEENGRGNFPPRFSGLQFPNYSSELNVNALELDDSALYLCASSLVPGERAYEQYFGPGTRLTVT.

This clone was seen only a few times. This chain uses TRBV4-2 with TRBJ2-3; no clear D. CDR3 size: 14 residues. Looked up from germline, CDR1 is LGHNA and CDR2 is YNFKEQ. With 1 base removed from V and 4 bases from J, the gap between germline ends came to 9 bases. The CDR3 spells CASSQASNPDTQYF. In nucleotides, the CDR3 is TGTGCCAGCAGCCAAGCGAGTAATCCAGATACGCAGTATTTT.

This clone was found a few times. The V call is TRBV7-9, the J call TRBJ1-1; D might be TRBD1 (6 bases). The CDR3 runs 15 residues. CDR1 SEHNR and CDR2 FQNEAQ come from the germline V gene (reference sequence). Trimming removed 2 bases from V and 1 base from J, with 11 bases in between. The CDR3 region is CASSLTGTRNTEAFF. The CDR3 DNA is TGTGCCAGCAGCTTAACAGGGACTAGGAACACTGAAGCTTTCTTT.

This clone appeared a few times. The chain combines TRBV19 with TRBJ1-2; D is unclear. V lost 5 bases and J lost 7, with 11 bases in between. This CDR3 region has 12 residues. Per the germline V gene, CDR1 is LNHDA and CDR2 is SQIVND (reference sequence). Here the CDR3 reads CASSRGGSGYTF. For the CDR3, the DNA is TGTGCCAGTAGTCGAGGAGGGTCTGGCTACACCTTC.

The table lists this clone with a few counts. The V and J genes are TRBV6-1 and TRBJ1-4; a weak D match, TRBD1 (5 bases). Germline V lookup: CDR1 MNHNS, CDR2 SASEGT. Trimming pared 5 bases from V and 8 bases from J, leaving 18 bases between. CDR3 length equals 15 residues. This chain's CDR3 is CASSPRPGLGEKLFF. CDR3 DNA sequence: TGTGCCAGCAGTCCGCGCCCAGGGCTAGGCGAAAAACTGTTTTTT.

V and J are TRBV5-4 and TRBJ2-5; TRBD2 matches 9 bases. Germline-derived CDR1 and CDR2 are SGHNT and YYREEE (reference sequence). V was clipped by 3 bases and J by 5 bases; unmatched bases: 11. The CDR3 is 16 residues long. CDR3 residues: CASSSKTSGHRETQYF. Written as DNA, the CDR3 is TGTGCCAGCAGCTCGAAGACTAGCGGACATCGTGAGACCCAGTACTTC.

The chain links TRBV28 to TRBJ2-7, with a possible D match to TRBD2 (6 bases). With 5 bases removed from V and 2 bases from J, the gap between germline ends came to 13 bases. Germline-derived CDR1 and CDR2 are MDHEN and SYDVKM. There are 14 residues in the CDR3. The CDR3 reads CASSEEGLTYEQYF. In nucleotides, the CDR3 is TGTGCCAGCAGTGAGGAGGGGTTGACCTACGAGCAGTACTTC.

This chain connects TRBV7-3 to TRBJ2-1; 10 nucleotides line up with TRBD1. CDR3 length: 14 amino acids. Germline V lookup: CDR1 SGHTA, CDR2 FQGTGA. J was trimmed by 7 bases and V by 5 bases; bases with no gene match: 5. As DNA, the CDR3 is TGTGCCAGCAGCCCGGGACAGGGGAGGAATGAGCAGTTCTTC. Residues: CASSPGQGRNEQFF.